The 15 T cell receptor beta chains below were found in one sample sequenced in a study of early T cells in non-severe SARS-CoV-2 infection. TCRdb re-derived calls from the 5' RACE reads in MiXCR, one entry per CDR3 protein. The repertoire holds fewer than 65,000 distinct CDR3 sequences, with approximately 10% as singletons. The sequencing sample was made of whole blood. The receptor source for this set is an adult who was a healthcare worker with PCR-confirmed SARS-CoV-2 infection or an uninfected control (not recorded which).

In its sample, this clonotype was seen many times. V and J are TRBV9 and TRBJ2-5; D gene ambiguous. The CDR3 contains 12 residues. V gave up 3 bases and J gave up 3 bases, with 6 bases separating them. In germline, CDR1 is SGDLS, CDR2 YYNGEE. The CDR3 region has the DNA TGTGCCAGCAGCGGCGGAGAAGAGACCCAGTACTTC. It specifies CASSGGEETQYF.

The table lists this clonotype with many counts. This chain joins TRBV6-5 and TRBJ2-1; 10 positions match TRBD2. CDR1 and CDR2 (germline): MNHEY, SVGAGI. The ends lost 2 bases at V and 4 bases at J; junction bases unmatched: 11. This CDR3 contains 18 residues. CDR3 residues: CASSYLPPTSGVYNEQFF. The CDR3 DNA is TGTGCCAGCAGTTACCTGCCCCCAACTAGCGGGGTTTACAATGAGCAGTTCTTC.

The chain is built from TRBV6-6 and TRBJ1-5; TRBD1 might be the D (6 bases). Trimming pared 6 bases from V and 0 bases from J, leaving 9 bases between. The CDR3 runs to 14 residues. CDR1 and CDR2 from the germline V gene are MNHNY and SVGAGI (reference sequence). CDR3 coding DNA: TGTGCCAGCAGCCGGGACATTAGCAATCAGCCCCAGCATTTT. It yields the protein CASSRDISNQPQHF.

The rearrangement uses TRBV7-9 and TRBJ1-2; D gene unclear. CDR1 is SEHNR, CDR2 FQNEAQ, per germline (reference sequence). Trimming stripped 3 bases from V and 6 bases from J, with 8 bases between. The CDR3 has 12 amino acids. The CDR3 spells CASSFGPNGYTF. The CDR3 DNA is TGTGCCAGCAGCTTTGGTCCAAATGGCTACACCTTC.

This clonotype was detected a few times. V gene TRBV11-2 combines with J gene TRBJ1-4; 7 bases align to TRBD1. CDR1 is SGHAT, CDR2 FQNNGV, per germline. The CDR3 totals 18 residues. V dropped 5 bases and J dropped 0; count of bases not matched to a gene: 12. The CDR3 protein is CASSTTDRITSTNEKLFF. Written as DNA, the CDR3 is TGTGCCAGCAGCACCACGGACAGGATTACCTCAACTAATGAAAAACTGTTTTTT.

This chain uses TRBV7-8 with TRBJ1-2; D not resolved. CDR3 length: 15 residues. V was pared by 5 bases and J by 4 bases, with 17 bases between. The V gene's germline CDR1 is SGHVS and CDR2 FQNEAQ. The CDR3, as DNA: TGTGCCAGCAGCACCCGGACGGCTTGGCCCTATGGCTACACCTTC. It yields the protein CASSTRTAWPYGYTF.

This clonotype was seen a handful of times. V usage is TRBV15 and J usage is TRBJ1-3; possible D gene TRBD1, 5 bases. CDR1 is LNHNV, CDR2 YYDKDF, per germline (reference sequence). The CDR3 covers 16 residues. V lost 6 bases and J 7 bases, leaving 22 bases between the germline ends. CDR3 residues: CATRGERGSAGNTIYF. CDR3 nucleotide sequence: TGTGCCACCAGGGGTGAGCGGGGCTCCGCCGGGAACACCATATATTTT.

The chain combines TRBV3-1 with TRBJ2-3; no firm D call. Per germline, CDR1 LGHDT and CDR2 YNNKEL (reference sequence). With 1 base removed from V and 2 bases from J, the gap between germline ends came to 10 bases. The CDR3 extends over 15 amino acids. The chain's CDR3 is CASSQGGPNTDTQYF. CDR3 in DNA: TGTGCCAGCAGCCAAGGAGGCCCGAACACAGATACGCAGTATTTT.

The genes are TRBV5-5 and TRBJ2-5; D is possibly TRBD2 (5 bases). Trimming removed 0 bases from V and 2 bases from J, with 11 bases in between. The CDR3 is 15 amino acids. Germline V gene lookup returns CDR1 SGHKS and CDR2 YYEKEE (reference sequence). The CDR3 bases are TGTGCCAGCAGCTTGGATCCCCGGGGACAAGAGACCCAGTACTTC. It encodes CASSLDPRGQETQYF.

This clonotype was recorded many times. The rearrangement uses TRBV7-6 and TRBJ2-5, with D possibly being TRBD2 (5 bases). Trimming cost V 6 bases and J 4 bases, with 21 bases left between them. Germline V lookup: CDR1 SGHVS, CDR2 FNYEAQ. CDR3 length: 16 amino acids. The DNA for the CDR3 is TGTGCCAGCAGGATTACCAACGGGGATATGGGAGAGACCCAGTACTTC. This gives the protein CASRITNGDMGETQYF.

This clonotype was found many times. The chain recombines TRBV3-1 with TRBJ2-7; TRBD2 aligns across 9 bases. Germline V gives CDR1 LGHDT, CDR2 YNNKEL (reference sequence). CDR3 length: 13 residues. With 4 bases clipped from V and 3 bases from J, the junction kept 1 base outside the gene matches. The CDR3 nucleotides are TGTGCCAGCAGCCTTAGCGGGGGCTACGAGCAGTACGTC. The encoded protein is CASSLSGGYEQYV.

This clonotype was found a few times. The rearrangement uses TRBV5-6 and TRBJ1-2; D remains ambiguous. The V end lost 0 bases, the J end lost 8 bases, and 5 bases lay between the germline ends. The germline gives CDR1 SGHDT, CDR2 YYEEEE. The CDR3 length is 11 residues. The CDR3 region has the DNA TGTGCCAGCAGCTTGGCCTACGGCTACACCTTC. As protein: CASSLAYGYTF.

Many counts were recorded for this clonotype. The chain is built from TRBV12-3 or TRBV12-4 and TRBJ2-6; unclear D gene. Trimming stripped 3 bases from V and 0 bases from J, with 15 bases between. The CDR3 loop spans 18 amino acids. The CDR3 coding sequence is TGTGCCAGCAGTTTTCCTCCGACCTCGAGCTCTGGGGCCAACGTCCTGACTTTC. This gives the protein CASSFPPTSSSGANVLTF.

This clonotype was counted many times. This sequence joins TRBV21-1 and TRBJ2-7; the table's D call TRBD1 went unverified against the DNA. TRBV21-1 is classified as a pseudogene. This CDR3 spans 16 amino acids. The CDR3 coding sequence is TGTGCCAGCAGCACCCCTTCGCGCTCCGGTCCTTACGAGCAGTACGTC. Translating gives CASSTPSRSGPYEQYV.

This clonotype was recorded at least ten times. The rearrangement links TRBV4-1 to TRBJ1-6, with D unclear. V was trimmed by 1 base and J by 4 bases, leaving 11 bases between them. The CDR3 has 16 residues. Per the germline V gene, CDR1 is MGHRA and CDR2 is YSYEKL. In DNA form, the CDR3 reads TGCGCCAGCAGCCAAGCCCCGAATGAGTATAATTCACCCCTCCACTTT. Translated, it gives CASSQAPNEYNSPLHF.